This T cell receptor (beta chain) was retrieved from a study of T cell responses to AZD1222 COVID-19 vaccine (dated by TCRdb to about 2021). For the wider study: AZD1222 recipients given second doses at about 4 weeks or at about 12 weeks were pooled, since spike-specific TCR depth and breadth were not found to differ between the two schedules. TCR sequencing was performed for 230 to 250 trial participants, of whom about 200 were given two doses of AZD1222 and approximately 26 were given two doses of MenACWY control vaccine. Trial participants were enrolled by age into subgroups of 18-55, 56-69 and 70-plus years, and around 150, 28 and 57 TCR-sequenced participants, respectively, were included in these subgroups. Study-wide conclusions, independent of this receptor: Conclusions about previously exposed vaccinees were limited because only a handful of AZD1222 recipients were SARS-CoV-2 seropositive at baseline. Vaccine-associated CD4 TCRs spanned the whole spike protein, with dominant responses in regions 160-218 and 743-854. After two AZD1222 doses, both the breadth and the depth of spike-specific TCRs were significantly higher than at day 0 and than in MenACWY recipients. Because no samples from the day 14 peak response were available, repertoires could be characterized only after the peak T cell response. Participants were mostly white British, with more females than males. The authors suggested clonal diversity may have been underestimated. The 56-69-year group was small, and its depth increase did not reach significance, likely because of low power. Epitopes outside the regions mutated in the B.1.351 and B.1.1.7 variants were reportedly recognized by nearly half of the unique spike-specific TCRs.

The CDR3 regions of human TCRbeta chains were subjected to immunosequencing. The authors processed their data as follows. TCRs in the repertoires were matched against a reference library of SARS-CoV-2-specific TCRs that had been generated with the MIRA antigen-specificity platform. Breadth meant the fraction of unique TCRs that were SARS-CoV-2-associated, whereas depth meant the fraction of total T cells that were SARS-CoV-2-associated. Each spike-specific TCR was assigned to its reactive spike region and to a CD4 or CD8 class using the MIRA data. Log10-transformed breadth and depth values were compared by one-way ANOVA with Sidak's multiple comparisons tests. The table comes from immuneACCESS by way of TCRdb, which keeps in-frame sequences with V and J called. Part of the clones is missing from these tables; in studies checked, under half for an unresolved V gene and the rest for unknown reasons. V, J and clone size derive from that table, while D and trimming were established from the DNA sequence. In all, the sample holds 100,000 to 120,000 clones, and about nine tenths of those were seen once. The top ten hold about 1.6% of the sample.

Reading the label with the study, this specimen's time point is: baseline before first vaccination. The vaccinee samples were drawn from two UK trials, COV001 and COV002, one of which was a single-blind randomized controlled phase 2/3 trial testing AZD1222 (ChAdOx1 nCoV-19) in healthy adults. For TCRbeta chain sequencing, PBMC samples from trial participants were taken at day 0 and at day 28 after the second dose. The CDR3 spans 15 residues, from the cysteine through the phenylalanine. Only CDR3 DNA remains: 45 bases, in frame from the first base. Reading the germline V gene (reference sequence) gives CDR1 SGHKS and CDR2 YYEKEE. Trimming removed 4 bases from V and 2 bases from J, leaving 14 bases between the germline ends. Points on this clone: Its antigen remains undetermined. Per-base quality was not reported, and no clone a single base away is much larger than it.

The receptor comes from an adult in good health. The V and J segments used are TRBV5-5 and TRBJ2-3, and possibly TRBD1, on 6 matching bases. This material consisted of peripheral blood, taken on day 0 of AZD1222 vaccination. At the DNA level, the sequence is TGTGCCAGCAGCCTACAGGGCTCCACCACAGATACGCAGTATTTT. The encoded protein is CASSLQGSTTDTQYF.